Below, 20 T cell receptor beta chains from the same sample are listed, as sequenced in a study of cytomegalovirus exposure and HLA in healthy donors. The primer mix had 60 Vbeta and 13 Jbeta primers. Sequencing used immunoSEQ multiplex PCR; TCRdb keeps in-frame clones, though not all of them. Altogether around 170,000 clones are present, around 80% being singletons, with the ten largest covering more than 6%. The sequencing input was PBMCs. The receptors shown here come from a man aged 35 to 55 in good health and CMV-seropositive.

Notes on this clone: The same CDR3 is also encoded by other DNA sequences in this sample. This chain connects TRBV7-2 to TRBJ1-6; 10 nucleotides match TRBD1. CDR3 length equals 17 residues. After removal of 3 bases from V and 6 bases from J, the junction contained 8 bases not matched to a gene. The germline CDR1 and CDR2 sequences are SGHTA and FQGNSA. The CDR3 here is CASSLTGTGEINSPLHF. CDR3 coding DNA: TGTGCCAGCAGCTTGACCGGGACAGGGGAAATTAATTCACCCCTCCACTTT.

V is TRBV10-1 and J is TRBJ2-3, with 12 positions matching TRBD2. CDR1 and CDR2 from the germline V gene are WNHNN and SYGVQD (reference sequence). The CDR3 length is 15 residues. V gave up 7 bases and J gave up 5 bases; unmatched junction bases: 7. In nucleotides, the CDR3 is TGCGCCAGCAAACCGACTAGCGGGGGAGGAGATACGCAGTATTTT. Its protein product is CASKPTSGGGDTQYF.

This chain joins TRBV27 and TRBJ2-3; 7 bases agree with TRBD2. The length of the CDR3 is 15 residues. The trim removed 2 bases at V and 8 bases at J, leaving 10 bases unmatched. Germline V gene sequence: CDR1 MNHEY, CDR2 SMNVEV (reference sequence). The CDR3 spells CASSLGAGEAGTQYF. CDR3 DNA: TGTGCCAGCAGTTTAGGGGCGGGGGAGGCGGGTACGCAGTATTTT.

This clone was seen a few times. The CDR3 reads CASSELGGGGGAQYF. The CDR3 DNA reads as TGTGCCAGCAGTGAACTGGGCGGGGGGGGCGGGGCCCAGTACTTC. The chain uses TRBV6-1 and TRBJ2-5; 9 bases are a match to TRBD2. CDR1 is MNHNS and CDR2 is SASEGT in the germline V gene. The CDR3 is made up of 15 amino acids. After removal of 2 bases from V and 9 bases from J, the junction contained 10 bases not matched to a gene.

The chain has TRBV18 and TRBJ1-1, with 10 bases matching TRBD1. CDR1 KGHSH and CDR2 LQKENI come from the germline V gene. The CDR3 is 16 amino acids. V lost 3 bases to trimming and J lost 4 bases; unmatched junction nucleotides: 8. CDR3 sequence: CASSPAGTGVVTEAFF. DNA for the CDR3: TGTGCCAGCTCACCCGCCGGGACAGGGGTTGTCACTGAAGCTTTCTTT.

A note on this clone: Other nucleotide sequences from this sample produce the same CDR3. The DNA for the CDR3 is TGTGCCAGCAGCCCCAAGGGGGATGGGGCGGTTTGTGGTCCCGAGCAGTACTTC. Its translation: CASSPKGDGAVCGPEQYF. V gene TRBV11-3 combines with J gene TRBJ2-7, with D possibly TRBD1 on 6 matching bases. Germline lookup yields CDR1 SGHNT and CDR2 YENEEA. The CDR3 extends over 18 amino acids. V gave up 5 bases and J gave up 6 bases, with 29 bases separating them. Together with reference TRBV11-3 and TRBJ2-7, the CDR3 gives the full variable domain: EAGVVQSPRYKIIEKKQPVAFWCNPISGHNTLYWYLQNLGQGPELLIRYENEEAVDDSQLPKDRFSAERLKGVDSTLKIQPAELGDSAVYLCASSPKGDGAVCGPEQYFGPGTRLTVT.

CDR3 amino acids: CASRRTGQETQYF. CDR3 DNA sequence: TGTGCCAGCAGGCGGACAGGGCAAGAGACCCAGTACTTC. V is TRBV6-6 and J is TRBJ2-5; 8 bases are shared with TRBD1. CDR1 is MNHNY and CDR2 is SVGAGI in the germline V gene (reference sequence). V trimming: 6 bases; J trimming: 2 bases; junction bases outside the gene matches: 2. The CDR3 consists of 13 residues.

The chain combines TRBV7-2 with TRBJ1-5; perhaps TRBD1 as D (5 bases). This CDR3 spans 15 amino acids. CDR1 is SGHTA and CDR2 is FQGNSA in the germline V gene. Trimming took off 5 bases at V and 0 bases at J, with 11 bases between the two ends. In DNA form, the CDR3 reads TGTGCCAGCAGCAGCCAGGGTTTTAGCAATCAGCCCCAGCATTTT. Translated, it gives CASSSQGFSNQPQHF.

Regarding this clone: Germline and junction disagree at one end, which may indicate a read error. The CDR3 DNA reads as TGTGCCAGCAGCCCCCCGTCAGGGGAGGGAAGCACCATATATTTT. Translation gives CASSPPSGEGSTIYF. The chain uses TRBV4-2 and TRBJ1-3, with a weak D call TRBD1 (6 bases). The CDR3 length is 15 residues. Per the germline V gene, CDR1 is LGHNA and CDR2 is YNFKEQ.

CDR3 in amino acids: CASSPHQGGLVNEKLFF. CDR3 sequence (DNA): TGTGCCAGCAGCCCCCATCAAGGTGGGCTTGTTAATGAAAAACTGTTTTTT. The chain combines TRBV7-6 with TRBJ1-4; D unresolved. Germline assignment: CDR1 SGHVS and CDR2 FNYEAQ. The CDR3 consists of 17 residues. With 5 bases removed from V and 4 bases from J, the gap between germline ends came to 20 bases.

With respect to this clone: Different DNA sequences within this sample yield the same CDR3. V usage is TRBV9 and J usage is TRBJ2-7; a possible D gene is TRBD2 (5 bases). CDR1 SGDLS and CDR2 YYNGEE come from the germline V gene. V was shortened by 4 bases and J by 4 bases, with 12 bases between the two germline ends. The CDR3 consists of 13 residues. CDR3 protein: CASSPRTGYEQYF. CDR3 nucleotides: TGTGCCAGCAGCCCGCGGACGGGATACGAGCAGTACTTC.

This clone showed up just once. The chain carries TRBV7-2 and TRBJ2-5; D is possibly TRBD2 (6 bases). From germline, CDR1 is SGHTA and CDR2 FQGNSA. This CDR3 is 13 amino acids long. Deletions cut 5 bases from V and 3 bases from J, with 10 bases between. Here the CDR3 reads CASSREQKETQYF. In DNA form, the CDR3 reads TGTGCCAGCAGCCGGGAGCAAAAAGAGACCCAGTACTTC.

This clone was seen just once. The rearrangement links TRBV4-3 to TRBJ2-3; maybe TRBD2 (7 bases). V was cut by 1 base and J by 0 bases, with 11 bases left in between. The CDR3 loop spans 16 amino acids. The V gene's germline CDR1 is LGHNA and CDR2 YSLEER. CDR3 sequence reads: CASSQVKGGSTDTQYF. The CDR3 DNA is TGCGCCAGCAGCCAAGTCAAGGGGGGGAGCACAGATACGCAGTATTTT.

J is TRBJ1-2 and V is TRBV19, with 9 bases fitting TRBD1. CDR1 and CDR2 from the germline V gene are LNHDA and SQIVND (reference sequence). The CDR3 contains 16 residues. V gave up 4 bases and J gave up 1 base; unmatched junction bases: 7. CDR3 in amino acids: CASSKLQGALNYGYTF. The CDR3 coding sequence is TGTGCCAGTAGTAAATTACAGGGGGCGCTTAACTATGGCTACACCTTC.

Turning to this clone: A read error may account for a junction end that differs from germline. This chain connects TRBV7-9 to TRBJ2-7; no clear D. The CDR3 contains 13 residues. Per germline, CDR1 SEHNR and CDR2 FQNEAQ (reference sequence). In DNA, the CDR3 is TGTTCCAGCAGCTTAGTGGGCACCTACGAGCAGTACTTC. The encoded protein is CSSSLVGTYEQYF.

This clone was counted once. The V and J genes are TRBV7-9 and TRBJ2-3; TRBD1 matches 11 bases. Germline trimming cut 8 bases from V and 4 bases from J; bases unmatched to any gene: 8. Germline V gene data show CDR1 as SEHNR and CDR2 as FQNEAQ (reference sequence). CDR3 size: 15 residues. The DNA for the CDR3 is TGTGCCAGCCGACAGGACAGGGGGCTTGCAGATACGCAGTATTTT. Protein product: CASRQDRGLADTQYF. Drawing the rest from reference TRBV7-9 and TRBJ2-3, the complete variable domain is DTGVSQNPRHKITKRGQNVTFRCDPISEHNRLYWYRQTLGQGPEFLTYFQNEAQLEKSRLLSDRFSAERPKGSFSTLEIQRTEQGDSAMYLCASRQDRGLADTQYFGPGTRLTVL.

The rearrangement uses TRBV29-1 and TRBJ2-7; 9 nucleotides match TRBD2. The trim removed 5 bases at V and 6 bases at J, leaving 17 bases unmatched. The germline gives CDR1 SQVTM, CDR2 ANQGSEA. This CDR3 spans 16 amino acids. CDR3 coding DNA: TGCAGCGTTCAGAAAGACGCCGGGACTAGCTGGGCCGAGCAGTACTTC. Translated: CSVQKDAGTSWAEQYF.

The chain uses TRBV10-3 and TRBJ2-7, with 10 nucleotides matching TRBD1. The germline gives CDR1 ENHRY, CDR2 SYGVKD. J gave up 5 bases and V 7 bases, and 8 bases lay outside the gene matches. CDR3 length: 14 amino acids. CDR3: CAITGGQGLNEQYF. The CDR3 coding sequence is TGTGCCATCACAGGGGGACAGGGGCTAAACGAGCAGTACTTC.

This clone was counted once. This chain uses TRBV5-6 with TRBJ2-5, with a possible D match to TRBD2 (6 bases). The CDR3 contains 13 residues. V lost 1 base and J lost 4, with 8 bases in between. Germline CDR1 is SGHDT and CDR2 is YYEEEE. This CDR3 reads CASSLLGGETQYF. CDR3 DNA sequence: TGTGCCAGCAGCTTGCTGGGAGGAGAGACCCAGTACTTC.

A remark on this clone: This CDR3 is missing its conserved last phenylalanine or tryptophan, likely due to a read error. Because the CDR3's place on the DNA is in doubt, the DNA is left out and the CDR3 is given as listed by TCRdb. This chain connects TRBV6-1 to TRBJ2-7; TRBD1, as called in the table, went unchecked against the DNA. The CDR3 totals 14 residues, both ends included. The germline V gene has CDR1 MNHNS and CDR2 SASEGT. CDR3: CASSERGQVFHFSL.